The entry that follows covers one TCR beta chain sequence. What this receptor recognizes is not known. Base qualities were left out, and no much larger clone turns up one base away. In total, roughly 670 healthy bone marrow donors made up the cohort. At the time of sampling, all cohort members were nominally healthy, though unrecorded immune exposures were likely present. The donor tested CMV seronegative, placing the donor among the 352 seronegative members of the cohort. A peripheral blood sample was collected from each donor, and TCR beta sequencing was performed on peripheral blood mononuclear cells. The Qiagen DNeasy Blood Extraction Kit was used to extract genomic DNA from the blood cell samples. The source of the sample is a study of cytomegalovirus exposure and HLA in healthy donors (dated by TCRdb to 2017 to 2019). About the full investigation: An earlier analysis of some 600 of the donors reported 276 Gb of sequence data and 95 million to 140 million unique TCR beta sequences obtained from 150 million to 200 million T cells. An early release that covered several hundred HLA-typed donors contained about 300 gigabases of sequencing data and 85 million to 100 million unique TCR sequences. Of the approximately 400 genotyped donors, roughly 85% fell in the genetic ancestry cluster associated with self-reported Caucasian donors. The study aimed to test whether cataloging public T cell receptors could reveal signatures of past pathogen exposure. The study used immunosequencing to profile the T cell repertoires of hundreds of subjects and linked those repertoires to cytomegalovirus serostatus. A separate validation cohort of roughly 120 different subjects was used in addition to the roughly 670-subject first cohort. To predict cytomegalovirus infection status, the study combined high-throughput TCR immunosequencing, statistical association of individual TCRs with disease status, and machine learning. A later analysis re-examined previously published TCR beta repertoires from roughly 650 donors and added high-resolution HLA genotyping to investigate patterns of TCR occurrence. Rather than drawing on any new phenotypic data, the later analysis identified candidate immune exposures from TCR beta sequences and the way those sequences occurred across donors. An earlier analysis of a few hundred of the donors applied high-throughput TCR beta sequencing to assess whether each TCR beta V gene segment acted as functional or pseudogenic. Donor age, sex, ethnicity and CMV serostatus were compiled together with the repertoire data. Genome-wide SNP genotypes for about 55% of the 666 donors were used in a later genetic analysis, which treated that subset as a discovery cohort. All discovery cohort repertoires had been generated using a single sequencing platform. Class I and class II HLA loci were covered by the typing at four-digit resolution. The number of donors typed differed by locus, with 629-630 for A, B, C, DRB1 and DQB1, roughly 550 for DQA1, about 610 for DPA1, and some 470 for DPB1. Because of strong linkage in the cohort, five DR-DQ haplotypes were treated as single units for association and clustering. Among about 390 genotyped donors of the cohort, an average of approximately 250,000 unique TCR beta nucleotide sequences were sequenced per donor, around 20% of them non-productive. General findings and caveats noted by the study authors: A cluster of highly shared sequence variants was judged likely to represent a technical artifact of the sequencing pipeline. This cohort had only TCR beta chains sequenced, and the lack of alpha or paired-chain data limited which features could be detected. The only immune exposure information available for the cohort was CMV serostatus. It was suggested by the authors that the approach could potentially be generalized to other disease states and immunological phenotypes. When HLA alleles, especially DR and DQ, strongly co-occurred, attributing TCR associations to individual alleles was difficult. A few of the identified cytomegalovirus-associated TCR beta chains were confirmed in vitro to be specific for cytomegalovirus antigens. According to a later analysis, TCR association rates differed among HLA loci, with DRB1 alleles showing the most associated TCRs and HLA-C alleles showing the fewest. Specific HLA alleles were associated with 15,000 to 20,000 TCR beta sequences at a false discovery rate of 0.05 in a later analysis. Some IMGT-functional V segments, including TRBV6-2 and TRBV6-3, could not be told apart with the 87-base-pair reads, so those segments were excluded. An earlier analysis of roughly 570 of the donors showed that most TCR beta V segments appeared in productive rearrangements either about 87% or about 30% of the time, which broadly matched IMGT annotations. A later genetic analysis reported fewer N-insertions in productive TCRs among donors in an Asian-associated ancestry cluster than the roughly 700-donor mean. In a later analysis, several top co-occurrence clusters were reported to appear linked to parvovirus B19, influenza, CMV and Epstein-Barr virus. Presence/absence analyses assumed roughly uniform sequencing depth across donors, an assumption that may not hold. Because HLA typing was missing for some donors at each locus, association tests included only the typed subset. In a later analysis, HLA-associated TCR beta chains showed more clonal expansion and lower generation probabilities than non-associated chains that were equally common. Across donors, most TCR sequences were observed very rarely, whereas some public TCRs were present in many individuals. Correlated functional status among segregating V segments might be attributable to linkage disequilibrium, but an unknown experimental factor could not be ruled out. Cytomegalovirus status was reported to be diagnosed by the classifier with high specificity and sensitivity in both the original and validation cohorts. About 15 rarely observed V segments, including chromosome 9 orphons, were excluded from the earlier analysis of some 590 of the donors because counts were too low. In a later analysis, most CMV-associated TCR beta chains were found to appear HLA-restricted, with HLA associations seemingly driven largely by CMV exposure. In the study, around 160 TCR beta chains were listed as associated with cytomegalovirus. In a later genetic analysis, a missense DCLRE1C variant was associated with V-gene and J-gene trimming of TCR beta chains, and the association was replicated in an independent cohort. A further reported finding was that TCR beta sequences accurately predicted the HLA-A and HLA-B alleles for most subjects in the first cohort.

The receptor library was made with the immunoSEQ multiplex PCR assay. For the multiplex PCR, a mixture combining 60 forward primers for TCR Vbeta segments and 13 reverse primers for TCR Jbeta segments was used. The CDR3 region of rearranged TCR beta genes was amplified from genomic DNA with a multiplex PCR assay. Amplified TCR beta libraries were sequenced as 87-base-pair reads on the Illumina HiSeq System. In the original analysis: A later analysis tallied 80 million to 95 million unique TCR beta chains across the 666 repertoires, and about 12 million of those chains were shared by two or more donors. Raw reads were error-corrected and collapsed into unique sequences with a nearest-neighbor algorithm that merged closely related sequences to remove PCR and sequencing errors. Alignment of CDR3 sequences to IMGT reference sequences was used to assign V, D and J gene segments. For a sequence to be retained, a match of at least six nucleotides to both a V gene segment and a J gene segment was required. A rearrangement counted as productive if the CDR3 had no stop codons and remained in frame with V and J, and every other rearrangement counted as non-productive. CDR3 was defined according to IMGT convention as the region running from the second conserved V-encoded cysteine to the conserved J-encoded phenylalanine. In an earlier analysis of approximately 590 of the donors, sequences lacking an unambiguous match to a single V gene segment were excluded. In an earlier analysis of some 590 of the donors, V segments were called functional above 56.7% productive rearrangements and were called segregating when the between-donor standard deviation exceeded 5%. A statistical classification framework was built to diagnose cytomegalovirus status from the catalog of TCR beta chain sequences. In a later analysis, TCR nucleotide sequences were compared against IMGT/GENE-DB human TR gene sequences so that V and J genes could be assigned. In a later analysis, CDR3 sequences and most-parsimonious VDJ recombination scenarios were assigned using the TCRdist pipeline. In a later analysis, each TCR beta chain was defined by its CDR3 amino acid sequence together with its V-gene family, and reads without a unique V-gene family were excluded. In a later analysis, approximately 590 highly shared, low-generation-probability nucleotide sequences were removed to address suspected cross-contamination and a sequencing artifact. A later analysis calculated a clonal expansion index for each public chain from normalized within-repertoire ranks of inferred template counts. A later analysis computed generation probabilities with a VDJ recombination model fitted to out-of-frame rearrangements, and checked the results against IGoR. In a later analysis, hypergeometric tests were used to score TCR-TCR, TCR-HLA and TCR-CMV co-occurrence, with a repertoire-size bias correction applied to TCR pairs. A later analysis estimated false discovery rates by permuting HLA or CMV assignments 20 times. In a later analysis, co-occurring TCRs were grouped with DBSCAN, and TCRdist sequence similarity was added when clustering was performed within HLA-allele-positive subsets. Co-occurrence clustering excluded repertoires with fewer than 30,000 or more than 120,000 public chains, plus five with anomalous nucleotide sharing. Entries here come from immuneACCESS through TCRdb and include only in-frame sequences with V and J called. Some clones fail to appear in such tables; in the studies checked, an unresolved V gene covers under half of the shortfall, and the cause of the remainder is unknown. That table is the source of V, J and clone size, and D and trimming were worked out from the DNA. Here the sample has some 180,000 clones; roughly 70% occur a single time. The leading ten clones occupy about 2.9% of the sample.

From the germline V gene, CDR1 is SGHRS and CDR2 is YFSETQ. V sheds 4 bases and J sheds 5 bases, leaving 16 bases between their ends. From cysteine to phenylalanine, the CDR3 is 14 amino acids long. Only the CDR3 region is kept as DNA, spanning 42 bases read in frame from base 1. Sequenced material: PBMCs. The receptor comes from a male donor in good health and CMV-seronegative. Recombination joined TRBV5-1 with TRBJ2-7, and the D gene may be TRBD2, 6 bases matching. The nucleotide sequence reads TGCGCCAGCAGCCCTGGAGGAGGGATAGACGAGCAGTACTTC. Its product reads: CASSPGGGIDEQYF.